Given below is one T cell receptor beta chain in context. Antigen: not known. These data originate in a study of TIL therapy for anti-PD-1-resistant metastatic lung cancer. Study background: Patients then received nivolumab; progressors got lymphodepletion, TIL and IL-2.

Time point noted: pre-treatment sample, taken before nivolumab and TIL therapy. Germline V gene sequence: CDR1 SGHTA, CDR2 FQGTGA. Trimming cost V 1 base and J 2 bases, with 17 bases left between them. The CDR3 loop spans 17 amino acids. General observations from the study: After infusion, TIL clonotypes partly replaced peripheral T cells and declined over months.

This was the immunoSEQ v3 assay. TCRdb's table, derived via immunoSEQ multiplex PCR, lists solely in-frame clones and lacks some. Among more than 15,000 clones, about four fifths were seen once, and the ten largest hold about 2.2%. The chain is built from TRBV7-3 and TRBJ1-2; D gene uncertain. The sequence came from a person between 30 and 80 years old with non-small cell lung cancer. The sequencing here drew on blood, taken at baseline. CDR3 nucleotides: TGTGCCAGCAGCTTAAGGGGAGGTCCGAGGATAAACTATGGCTACACCTTC. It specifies CASSLRGGPRINYGYTF.